This T cell receptor beta chain was sequenced for a study of vaccination and CD4 T cells after COVID-19. On the study more broadly: It was a median about 92 days after diagnosis, with a range of 35 to 161, that post-COVID samples were drawn. Spike peptides, overlapping and drawn from SARS-CoV-2, HCoV-NL63, HCoV-OC43 and HCoV-229E, were used to stimulate cells. Timing of post-vaccine sample collection was a median about 76 days after dose two, with a range of 14 to 241.

An Oncomine TCR Beta short-read assay was used to sequence the DNA from cultured CD4+ T cells. TCRdb ran MiXCR on the PCR reads and lists one entry per CDR3 protein. The table includes some 11,000 distinct CDR3 sequences, around 60% detected once. Per the germline V gene, CDR1 is SGHAT and CDR2 is FQNNGV. The CDR3 loop spans 12 amino acids. The V end was cut by 4 bases, the J end by 7 bases, with 5 bases between. Stated treatment: approximately nine-day PBMC culture with coronavirus spike peptide pools or control peptides (ViraFEST assay). Note on this clonotype: Its matching antigen is unknown.

Sequencing was performed on CD4+ T cells from blood, cultured in vitro. The TCR was taken from a human donor who had recovered from COVID-19. The rearrangement links TRBV11-2 to TRBJ1-6; D unresolved. The CDR3 region has the DNA TGTGCCAGCAGCTCCCGGAATTCACCCCTCCACTTT. It yields the protein CASSSRNSPLHF.